The clone carrying this TCR beta chain was counted a few times. Its antigen remains unknown. TCRdb ran MiXCR on the 5' RACE reads and lists one entry per CDR3 protein. The sample lists 350,000 to 400,000 distinct CDR3 sequences; roughly 31% were seen once. This entry comes from a study of identical twins' blood T cells. General observations from the study: V gene usage reportedly matched far better within twin pairs than unrelated donors.

After removal of 6 bases from V and 5 bases from J, the junction contained 9 bases not matched to a gene. The CDR3 has 13 residues. Germline CDR1 and CDR2: SQVTM and ANQGSEA. The specimen sequenced was PBMCs. J is TRBJ2-5 and V is TRBV29-1; 7 bases line up with TRBD1. The source is a woman between 18 and 50 years old in good health. The CDR3 spells CSVSGTALETQYF. CDR3 nucleotide sequence: TGCAGCGTGTCCGGGACAGCCCTGGAGACCCAGTACTTC.